The 8 T cell receptor beta chains presented below share a single source sample, sequenced in a study of CD8+CD57+ T cells in acquired aplastic anemia. Template material for TCR beta VDJ and CDR3 profiling consisted of genomic DNA. TCRdb used MiXCR to reprocess the reads, holding one entry per CDR3 protein. The sample shows a few hundred thousand distinct CDR3 sequences, around three fifths of them seen only once. Sequencing input: sorted CD4+, CD8+, or CD8+CD57+ T cells (not recorded which) from PBMCs. The receptors originated from a human donor with severe aplastic anemia or a healthy control (not recorded which).

The chain is built from TRBV9 and TRBJ2-5, with 12 bases that match TRBD2. The CDR3 runs 15 residues. V dropped 3 bases and J dropped 1; count of bases not matched to a gene: 1. Germline V gene lookup returns CDR1 SGDLS and CDR2 YYNGEE. The chain's CDR3 is CASSGTSGAQETQYF. CDR3 nucleotides: TGTGCCAGCAGCGGGACTAGCGGGGCCCAAGAGACCCAGTACTTC.

The DNA of the CDR3 is TGTGCCAGTAGTGGGACAGGGGTGGCCACAGATACGCAGTATTTT. Its protein product is CASSGTGVATDTQYF. The V call is TRBV19, the J call TRBJ2-3; 10 bases fit TRBD1. CDR1 and CDR2 (germline): LNHDA, SQIVND (reference sequence). The CDR3 sequence is 15 residues long. J lost 2 bases, V lost 5 bases, and 4 bases had no gene match.

Comment on this clonotype: Compared with germline, one end of the junction differs, possibly owing to a read error. This chain uses TRBV24-1 with TRBJ1-5; no clear D. The CDR3 is 17 residues long. Germline lookup yields CDR1 KGHDR and CDR2 SFDVKD. The CDR3 sequence: CSASPEVGPWSNQPQHF. The CDR3 coding sequence is TGCAGTGCTAGCCCCGAGGTAGGACCCTGGAGCAATCAGCCCCAGCATTTT.

The CDR3 DNA sequence: TGCAGTGCTAGAGTCCGGACAGGGGGCGGGAGAAGGACCCCCGGGGAGCTGTTTTTT. This translates into CSARVRTGGGRRTPGELFF. The chain combines TRBV20-1 with TRBJ2-2; TRBD1 aligns across 11 bases. The CDR3 has 19 residues. CDR1 and CDR2 (germline): DFQATT, SNEGSKA (reference sequence). The V segment lost 1 base and the J segment 6 bases; nucleotides outside the gene matches: 16.

Concerning this clonotype: One junction end does not reproduce the germline sequence, and a read error may be involved. The CDR3 bases are TGTGCCAGCAATTTACTAGCCTCAGGGCACAATGAGCAGTTCTTC. Its protein is CASNLLASGHNEQFF. This chain links TRBV12-3 or TRBV12-4 with TRBJ2-1; a possible D gene is TRBD2 (6 bases). The CDR3 consists of 15 residues.

This chain links TRBV7-9 with TRBJ2-1; 11 bases are shared with TRBD2. V trimming: 5 bases; J trimming: 9 bases; junction bases outside the gene matches: 12. Germline CDR1 and CDR2: SEHNR and FQNEAQ (reference sequence). This CDR3 has 16 amino acids. The CDR3 region is CASSEPPGLAAGEQFF. The CDR3 bases are TGTGCCAGCAGCGAACCACCGGGACTAGCGGCAGGTGAGCAGTTCTTC.

This clonotype appeared a few times. The junction does not match germline at one end; this may be a read error. The chain links TRBV20-1 to TRBJ1-3, with 7 bases aligning to TRBD1. The CDR3 runs 9 residues. Germline CDR1 reads DFQATT; CDR2 reads SNEGSKA (reference sequence). CDR3 nucleotides: TGCAGTGCTAGACCCGGGACAGATTTT. Protein: CSARPGTDF.

This chain joins TRBV7-9 and TRBJ2-1; 8 bases line up with TRBD2. Germline V CDR1 and CDR2: SEHNR, FQNEAQ (reference sequence). V was clipped by 4 bases and J by 2 bases; unmatched bases: 7. This CDR3 is 16 amino acids long. In DNA, the CDR3 is TGTGCCAGCAGCTCCGGGGGGGGAGCGGCCTACAATGAGCAGTTCTTC. Protein: CASSSGGGAAYNEQFF.